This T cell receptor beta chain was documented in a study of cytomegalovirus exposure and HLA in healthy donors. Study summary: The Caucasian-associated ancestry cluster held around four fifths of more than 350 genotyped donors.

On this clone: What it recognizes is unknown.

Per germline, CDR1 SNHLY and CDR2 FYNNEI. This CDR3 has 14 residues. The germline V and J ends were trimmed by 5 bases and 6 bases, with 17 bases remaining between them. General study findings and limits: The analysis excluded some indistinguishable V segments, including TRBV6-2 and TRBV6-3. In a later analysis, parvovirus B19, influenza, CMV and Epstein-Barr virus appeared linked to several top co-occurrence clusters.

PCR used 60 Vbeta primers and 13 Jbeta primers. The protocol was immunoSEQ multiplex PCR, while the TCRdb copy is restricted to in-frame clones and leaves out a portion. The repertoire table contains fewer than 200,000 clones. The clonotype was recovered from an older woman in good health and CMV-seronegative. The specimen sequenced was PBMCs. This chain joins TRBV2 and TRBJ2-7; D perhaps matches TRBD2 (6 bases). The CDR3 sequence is CASSSGSYISEQYF. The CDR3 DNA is TGTGCCAGCAGTTCCGGGAGCTACATCTCCGAGCAGTACTTC.